This TCR beta chain was captured by sequencing in a study of cytomegalovirus exposure and HLA in healthy donors. The CDR3 covers 13 residues. Germline V gene sequence: CDR1 LNHDA, CDR2 SQIVND (reference sequence). Primers included in the PCR were 60 Vbeta and 13 Jbeta primers. The method was immunoSEQ multiplex PCR; TCRdb's version includes in-frame clones alone and lacks a portion of them. The sample yields about 62,000 clones, of which the top ten take up roughly 4.8%. The TCR was taken from a young man in good health and CMV-seropositive. The chain is built from TRBV19 and TRBJ2-5; a weak D match, TRBD2 (6 bases). The DNA end is a closer match to TRBJ2-7, so the J assignment may be wrong. The sample was PBMCs. As DNA, the CDR3 is TGTGCCAGTAGTATAACCGGCGGGGCCGAGCAGTACTTC. This sequence encodes CASSITGGAEQYF.